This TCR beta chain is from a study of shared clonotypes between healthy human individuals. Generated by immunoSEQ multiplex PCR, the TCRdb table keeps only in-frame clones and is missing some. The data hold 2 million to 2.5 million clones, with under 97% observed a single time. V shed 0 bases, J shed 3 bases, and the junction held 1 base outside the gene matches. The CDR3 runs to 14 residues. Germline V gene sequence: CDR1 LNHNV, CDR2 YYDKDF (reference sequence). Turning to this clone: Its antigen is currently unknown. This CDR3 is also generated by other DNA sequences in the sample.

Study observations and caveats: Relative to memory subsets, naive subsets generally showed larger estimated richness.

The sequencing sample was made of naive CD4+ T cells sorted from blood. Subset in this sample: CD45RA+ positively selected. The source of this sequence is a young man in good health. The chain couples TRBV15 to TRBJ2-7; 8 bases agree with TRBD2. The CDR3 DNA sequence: TGTGCCACCAGCAGAGATCGGGGGGGCTACGAGCAGTACTTC. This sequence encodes CATSRDRGGYEQYF. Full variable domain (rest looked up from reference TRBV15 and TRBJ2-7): DAMVIQNPRYQVTQFGKPVTLSCSQTLNHNVMYWYQQKSSQAPKLLFHYYDKDFNNEADTPDNFQSRRPNTSFCFLDIRSPGLGDTAMYLCATSRDRGGYEQYFGPGTRLTVT.